These T cell receptor beta chains were read from a single sample in a study of response to subunit inactivated influenza vaccine. MiXCR was run by TCRdb on the RT-PCR reads, yielding one entry per CDR3 protein. The table lists about half a million distinct CDR3 sequences, 11% of them singletons. This material consisted of PBMCs from blood, taken about 40 days after vaccination. These receptors all come from a man in his forties or fifties who received an inactivated influenza vaccine. Both conserved end residues are part of each CDR3. The D gene is left open where the match is weak. Size is stated for part of the rows, as once, few or many counts, or as a class when the clone is expanded.

TRBJ1-2	-	TRBV11-2	few	TGTGCCAGCAGACGCCTTAGGTCGGGGAGTTCAGGCTACACCTTC	CASRRLRSGSSGYTF
TRBJ1-1	-	TRBV5-1	few	TGCGCCAGCAGCTTACAGGGTGTACGGATGTCTGAAGCTTTCTTT	CASSLQGVRMSEAFF
TRBJ2-7	-	TRBV18	few	TGTGCCAGCTCACCAGGTGAAGGGTACGAGCAGTACTTC	CASSPGEGYEQYF
TRBJ1-2	-	TRBV29-1	few	TGCAGCGTTGTGGCGGGGCCGGGGGATGGCTACACCTTC	CSVVAGPGDGYTF
TRBJ1-1	-	TRBV7-6	few	TGTGCCAGCCGCCCAAGGCCTCGAGGCACTGAAGCTTTCTTT	CASRPRPRGTEAFF
TRBJ2-1	TRBD2	TRBV27	many	TGTGCCAGCAGTTTACCTAGCGGGGGGGCAGATTACAATGAGCAGTTCTTC	CASSLPSGGADYNEQFF
TRBJ2-1	TRBD2	TRBV7-3	few	TGTGCCAGCAGCATGACTAGCGTCAATGAGCAGTTCTTC	CASSMTSVNEQFF
TRBJ1-1	-	TRBV14	-	TGTGCCAGCAGCCAAGATGATATCCCGGGCACTGAAGCTTTCTTT	CASSQDDIPGTEAFF
TRBJ2-1	-	TRBV10-3	few	TGTGCCATCAGCCCCGGGACATTCTACAATGAGCAGTTCTTC	CAISPGTFYNEQFF
TRBJ2-1	-	TRBV7-6	few	TGTGCCAGCAGCTTACGTGATGGGCAAAGTTTCTACAATGAGCAGTTCTTC	CASSLRDGQSFYNEQFF
TRBJ2-5	-	TRBV4-3	few	TGCGCCAGCAGCCAAGATTTCGGGTCTGAAGAGACCCAGTACTTC	CASSQDFGSEETQYF
TRBJ2-2	-	TRBV20-1	many	TGCAGTGCCCTCCCAGGGGTGGGAACCGGGGAGCTGTTTTTT	CSALPGVGTGELFF
TRBJ2-1	-	TRBV15	few	TGTGCCACCAGCGCATTGGGCTTTGCGTTCTTC	CATSALGFAFF
TRBJ2-3	TRBD2	TRBV11-2	-	TGTGCCAGCAGCTTTAGCGGGAGAGGTACTGTGGATACGCAGTATTTT	CASSFSGRGTVDTQYF
TRBJ2-1	-	TRBV7-9	few	TGTGCCAGCAGCTCGGACACAGGGTACAATGAGCAGTTCTTC	CASSSDTGYNEQFF
TRBJ1-2	TRBD1	TRBV12-3/TRBV12-4	many	TGTGCCAGCAGTCCCTCGCCCGGGACAGGGGATGGCTACACCTTC	CASSPSPGTGDGYTF
TRBJ2-7	-	TRBV4-3	once	TGCGCCAGCAGCCAAGAGGTCCGACACAGTCACTACGAGCAGTACTTC	CASSQEVRHSHYEQYF
TRBJ2-3	-	TRBV7-2	many	TGTGCCAGCACCCCAAGCGGGCTCTACACAGATACGCAGTATTTT	CASTPSGLYTDTQYF
TRBJ2-5	-	TRBV4-3	-	TGCGCCAGCAGCCAAGGAACAATATCGGGGGCGAGGGGGGAGACCCAGTACTTC	CASSQGTISGARGETQYF
TRBJ2-1	-	TRBV7-9	-	TGTGCCAGCAGCCCCCCCCATGAGCAGTTCTTC	CASSPPHEQFF
TRBJ2-7	TRBD1	TRBV5-1	many	TGCGCCAGCAGCTCGACAGGGACCTCCTACGAGCAGTACTTC	CASSSTGTSYEQYF
TRBJ2-2	-	TRBV28	-	TGTGCCAGCAGCCCTGGACAGACCGGGGAGCTGTTTTTT	CASSPGQTGELFF